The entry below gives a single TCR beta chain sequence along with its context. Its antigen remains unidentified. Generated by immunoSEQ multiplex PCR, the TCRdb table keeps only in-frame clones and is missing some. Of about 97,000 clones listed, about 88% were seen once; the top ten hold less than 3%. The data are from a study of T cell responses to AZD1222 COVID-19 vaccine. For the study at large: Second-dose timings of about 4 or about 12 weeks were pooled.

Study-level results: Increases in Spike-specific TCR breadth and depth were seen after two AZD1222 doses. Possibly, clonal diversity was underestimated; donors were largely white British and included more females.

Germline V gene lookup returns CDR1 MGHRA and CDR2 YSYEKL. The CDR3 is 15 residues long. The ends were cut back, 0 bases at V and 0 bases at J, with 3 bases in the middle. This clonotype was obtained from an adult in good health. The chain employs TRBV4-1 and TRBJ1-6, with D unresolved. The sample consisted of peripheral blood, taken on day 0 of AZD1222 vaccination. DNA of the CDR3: TGCGCCAGCAGCCAAGAAGCCTCCTATAATTCACCCCTCCACTTT. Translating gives CASSQEASYNSPLHF.